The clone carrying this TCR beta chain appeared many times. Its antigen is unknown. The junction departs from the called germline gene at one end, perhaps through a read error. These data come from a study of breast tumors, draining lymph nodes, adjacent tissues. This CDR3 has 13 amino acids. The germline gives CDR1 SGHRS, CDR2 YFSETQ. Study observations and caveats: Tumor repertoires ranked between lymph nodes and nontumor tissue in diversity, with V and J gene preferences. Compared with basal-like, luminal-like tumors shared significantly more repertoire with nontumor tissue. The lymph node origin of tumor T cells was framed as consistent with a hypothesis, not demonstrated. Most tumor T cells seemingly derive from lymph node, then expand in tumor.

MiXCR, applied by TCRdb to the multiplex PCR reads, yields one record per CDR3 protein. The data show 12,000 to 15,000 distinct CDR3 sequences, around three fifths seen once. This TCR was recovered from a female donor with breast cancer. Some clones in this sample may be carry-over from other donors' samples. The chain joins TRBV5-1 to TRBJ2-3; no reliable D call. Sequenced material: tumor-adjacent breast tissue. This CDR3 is CASGLAPRDTQYF. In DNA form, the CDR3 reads TGCGCCAGCGGCTTGGCACCCAGGGATACGCAGTATTTT.